The present TCR beta chain was sequenced within a study of beta chain features in type 1 diabetes. Comments on this clone: Antigen: not known.

Germline V CDR1 and CDR2: SQVTM, ANQGSEA. The CDR3 consists of 12 residues. Trimming stripped 5 bases from V and 2 bases from J, with 10 bases between. The authors reverse transcribed all of the isolated RNA, so sequencing captured expressed TCRB transcripts. Naive, central memory and regulatory T cell samples averaged about 3.57 million reads. Measured with immunoSEQ multiplex PCR; TCRdb has only the in-frame clones, and not every one. The sample shows around 44,000 clones, about half of them seen only once. Findings and caveats of the study: More deletions and fewer insertions at VDJ junctions were seen in type 1 diabetes patients. PCR might preferentially amplify shorter templates, equally in patients and controls. The question left open here concerned HLA type influencing TCRB rearrangement.

Sequencing was done on a sample of Tregs from blood. The clonotype comes from a young woman in good health. V and J are TRBV29-1 and TRBJ2-7; a weak D match, TRBD2 (6 bases). The CDR3 loop is CSVSGGTYEQYF. The CDR3 bases are TGCAGCGTTTCGGGCGGGACCTACGAGCAGTACTTC.